This T cell receptor (beta chain) came from a study of blood T cells in healthy people across ages (dated by TCRdb to 2013 to 2016). With regard to the full study: Template switching captured roughly one uniquely barcoded TCR beta cDNA molecule per two T cells in model experiments. Age-related changes in TCR beta repertoire diversity were measured in the study by deep sequencing normalized with unique cDNA molecular identifiers. Four age groups were formed from the donors: young (average roughly 15 years), middle-aged (approximately 39), aged (62) and long-lived (more than 75). Donors of different ages were randomly distributed across sequencing lanes to avoid experimental bias. Using the same blood draw, the study looked at two additional independent replicas of 1 million unique cDNA reads for two donors, one aged 18 to 30 and the other aged 80 or older. Findings and caveats that apply to the study as a whole: Compared with the aged group, more naive CD4+ T cells, fewer expanded clones and increased TCR diversity were shown by the long-lived group, suggesting age selection. Estimates of total diversity based on one million sequenced T cells were considered lower bounds and underestimates. Observed TCR beta diversity per million T cells fell roughly linearly with age, and a significant reduction was already apparent by age approximately 40. The CMV infection status of donors was not known, potentially confounding age-related changes in expanded clonotypes. Bulk unsorted PBMC profiling prevented conclusive comparison of naive and antigen-experienced compartments. Observed TCR beta diversity correlated strongly with the percentage of naive T cells measured by flow cytometry.

The library was prepared using 5' RACE. The instrument was an Illumina HiSeq 2500. A second PCR of roughly 7 to 11 cycles was performed with a sample-barcoded 5' primer and a J-beta primer mix. Each TCR beta cDNA molecule received a unique molecular identifier from a template-switch 5' adaptor carrying 12 random nucleotides. At least 3 million CDR3-containing paired-end reads were obtained from each sample. All of the RNA was converted into first-strand cDNA using the Mint cDNA synthesis kit, with a TRBC-specific oligonucleotide serving as the primer. Following uracil-DNA glycosylase treatment, a first 18-cycle PCR with universal primers M1SS and BC2_uni_R was performed on all cDNA. For the original study's pipeline: For normalization, 1 million high-quality reads, each with a distinct molecular identifier, were randomly selected from each sample. Instead of being binned into consensus sequences, reads with shared molecular identifiers were discarded. MiTCR, run with a Q25 quality threshold and the strictest error-elimination algorithm, handled CDR3 identification, clonotype clustering and error correction. A nonparametric unseen species model with Euler transformation was used to estimate lower-bound total TCR beta diversity. In-frame beta chains were kept once TCRdb had trimmed the public reads at Q25 with fastp and called clones with MiXCR. CDR3 protein sequences are deduplicated, and each keeps its most common genes and DNA. None of the V and J calls come from the authors' own analysis; TCRdb made them. The sample records fewer than 800,000 distinct CDR3 sequences, 45% to 50% of which are singletons. The ten largest clones take up around a third of the sample.

For CDR1 and CDR2, the germline V gene (reference sequence) lists MNHNY and SVGAGI. The cysteine opens and the phenylalanine closes a CDR3 of 13 amino acids. CDR3 DNA is the only sequence kept; it has 39 bases, read in frame from the first base. Deletion took 8 bases off V and 7 bases off J, with a span of 15 bases between the germline ends. The donors were roughly 39 Caucasian individuals from Russia, aged roughly 6 to 100 years, who were systemically healthy. Each donor gave approximately 10 milliliters of peripheral blood, collected into EDTA-treated Vacutainer tubes. Ficoll-Paque density-gradient centrifugation was used to isolate PBMCs, with at least 6.5 million per sample. Trizol reagent was used to extract total RNA from PBMCs, with at least 5.5 micrograms per sample. For every donor, flow cytometry on a PBMC aliquot measured the percentage of naive CD45RAhigh/CD27high T cells. As for this clonotype: Its target antigen remains unknown. Per-base quality was not reported, and no clone a single base away is much larger than it.

The clonotype comes from a woman aged 55-75 years in good health. The material sequenced was blood. The rearranged segments are TRBV6-6 and TRBJ1-5, with a tentative D gene TRBD1 over 6 matching bases. The DNA sequence is as follows: TGTGCCAGCCTACAGGGTAGGTCCCAGCCCCAGCATTTT. Its amino acids are CASLQGRSQPQHF.